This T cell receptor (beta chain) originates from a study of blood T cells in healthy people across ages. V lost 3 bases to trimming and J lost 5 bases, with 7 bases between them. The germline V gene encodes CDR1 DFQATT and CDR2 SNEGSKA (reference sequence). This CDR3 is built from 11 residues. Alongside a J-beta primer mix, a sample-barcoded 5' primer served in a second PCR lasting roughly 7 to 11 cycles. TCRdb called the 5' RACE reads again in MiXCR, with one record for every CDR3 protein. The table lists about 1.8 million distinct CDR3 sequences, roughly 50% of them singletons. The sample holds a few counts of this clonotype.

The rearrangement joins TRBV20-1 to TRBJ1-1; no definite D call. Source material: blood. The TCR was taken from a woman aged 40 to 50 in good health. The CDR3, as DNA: TGCAGTGCTAGGCGGGAAACTGAAGCTTTCTTT. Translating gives CSARRETEAFF.